This T cell receptor (beta chain) was profiled in a study of blood T cell repertoires in COVID-19. For the study at large: Some COVID-19 samples were acute and others convalescent; all came from the United States, Italy and Spain. PBMCs, B-cell-depleted T cells, or T cells provided the cDNA or gDNA that made up the material.

Authors' analysis steps: Reference gene primer amplification in the assay estimated nucleated cell counts. The method was immunoSEQ multiplex PCR; TCRdb's version includes in-frame clones alone and lacks a portion of them. V and J calls and clone size are copied from that table; D and trimming were computed from the DNA. In the table there are 350,000 or so clones, roughly nine tenths of which are singletons. Seattle's enrolled individuals joined amid active infection and were then monitored longitudinally. The source material was peripheral blood. This TCR derives from a woman aged 55 to 70 with COVID-19, enrolled during active disease.

Written as DNA, the CDR3 is TGTGCCAGCTCAGCAGACCCCGGGACTAGTCGGGCCGGGGAGCTGTTTTTT. Amino acids: CASSADPGTSRAGELFF. The gene calls are TRBV18 and TRBJ2-2; 8 bases line up with TRBD2. The CDR3 covers 17 residues. CDR1 and CDR2 from the germline V gene are KGHSH and LQKENI. The junction had 14 bases not matched to a gene; V was cut back by 5 bases and J by 6 bases.